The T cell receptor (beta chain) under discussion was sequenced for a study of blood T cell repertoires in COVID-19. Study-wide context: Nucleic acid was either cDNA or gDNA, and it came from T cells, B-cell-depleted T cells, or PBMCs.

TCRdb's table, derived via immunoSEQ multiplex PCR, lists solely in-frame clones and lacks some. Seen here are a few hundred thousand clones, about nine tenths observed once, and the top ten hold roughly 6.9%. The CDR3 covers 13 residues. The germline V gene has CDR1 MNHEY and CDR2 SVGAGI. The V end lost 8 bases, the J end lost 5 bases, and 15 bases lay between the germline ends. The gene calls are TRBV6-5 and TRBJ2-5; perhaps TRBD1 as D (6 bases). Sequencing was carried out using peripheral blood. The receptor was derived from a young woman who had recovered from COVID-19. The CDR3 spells CASLGAPMETQYF. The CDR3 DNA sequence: TGTGCCAGCTTGGGGGCGCCGATGGAGACCCAGTACTTC.